These 14 T cell receptor beta chains originate from one sample sequenced in a study of cytomegalovirus exposure and HLA in healthy donors. This PCR relied on a set of 60 Vbeta primers and 13 Jbeta primers. Repertoires were generated with immunoSEQ multiplex PCR, while TCRdb's copy carries only in-frame clones and drops some. Of roughly 52,000 clones in the sample, around three fifths were seen once. The sequencing sample was made of PBMCs. The source of these receptors is a human donor in good health.

V gene TRBV4-1 combines with J gene TRBJ1-5; D is unclear. Germline V gene lookup returns CDR1 MGHRA and CDR2 YSYEKL. The CDR3 is 17 amino acids. The germline V and J ends were trimmed by 0 bases and 2 bases, with 14 bases remaining between them. In nucleotides, the CDR3 is TGCGCCAGCAGCCAAGAGGGCCGGGGTAGGGGCAATCAGCCCCAGCATTTT. Amino acid sequence: CASSQEGRGRGNQPQHF.

The V gene is TRBV19, the J gene TRBJ1-5; D not resolved. The CDR3 runs to 15 residues. V lost 7 bases and J lost 0, with 13 bases in between. Germline V gene data show CDR1 as LNHDA and CDR2 as SQIVND (reference sequence). The CDR3 region is CASTEEPYSNQPQHF. The CDR3 nucleotides read TGTGCCAGTACGGAGGAACCTTATAGCAATCAGCCCCAGCATTTT.

This chain connects TRBV7-9 to TRBJ2-7; D call uncertain. V lost 2 bases, J lost 3 bases, and 17 bases lay in between. The CDR3 has 16 amino acids. Germline loops: CDR1 SEHNR, CDR2 FQNEAQ (reference sequence). The chain's CDR3 is CASSLFPPQLIYEQYF. For the CDR3, the DNA is TGTGCCAGCAGCTTATTCCCACCCCAACTAATCTACGAGCAGTACTTC.

This clone was observed at least ten times. J is TRBJ2-3 and V is TRBV19; weak D call: TRBD2 (6 bases). V was shortened by 4 bases and J by 1 base, with 12 bases between the two germline ends. CDR3 length: 15 residues. CDR1 LNHDA and CDR2 SQIVND come from the germline V gene (reference sequence). CDR3 loop: CASSTGGLRTDTQYF. The DNA for the CDR3 is TGTGCCAGTAGTACCGGGGGACTCCGCACAGATACGCAGTATTTT.

Within the sample, this clone is medium-sized. This chain uses TRBV5-6 with TRBJ1-6; TRBD1 agrees at 10 bases. The CDR3 has 15 residues. The germline V gene has CDR1 SGHDT and CDR2 YYEEEE. The trim removed 1 base at V and 8 bases at J, leaving 3 bases unmatched. The CDR3 here is CASSLRTGGHSPLHF. The CDR3, as DNA: TGTGCCAGCAGCTTGAGGACAGGGGGACATTCACCCCTCCACTTT. Full variable domain (missing parts from reference TRBV5-6 and TRBJ1-6): DAGVTQSPTHLIKTRGQQVTLRCSPKSGHDTVSWYQQALGQGPQFIFQYYEEEERQRGNFPDRFSGHQFPNYSSELNVNALLLGDSALYLCASSLRTGGHSPLHFGNGTRLTVT.

This clone was seen a single time. The CDR3 nucleotides read TGCGCCAGCAGCCAAGTTCGGCTAGCGGGGGTGGAGACCCAGTACTTC. The encoded protein is CASSQVRLAGVETQYF. V gene TRBV4-1 combines with J gene TRBJ2-5; 10 bases map to TRBD2. V was pared by 1 base and J by 5 bases, with 7 bases of the junction left unmatched. Germline V gene sequence: CDR1 MGHRA, CDR2 YSYEKL. The CDR3 covers 16 residues.

V and J are TRBV27 and TRBJ2-7; TRBD2 agrees at 11 bases. The CDR3 is made up of 15 amino acids. V shed 6 bases, J shed 3 bases, and the junction held 7 bases outside the gene matches. The germline V gene encodes CDR1 MNHEY and CDR2 SMNVEV (reference sequence). The CDR3 spells CASSFTGTSGYEQYF. The CDR3 bases are TGTGCCAGCAGCTTCACCGGGACTAGCGGCTACGAGCAGTACTTC.

This clone appeared a few times. This chain links TRBV10-2 with TRBJ2-7, with TRBD2 identical over 8 bases. Germline V CDR1 and CDR2: WSHSY, SAAADI. CDR3 size: 14 residues. After removal of 3 bases from V and 1 base from J, the junction contained 2 bases not matched to a gene. CDR3 sequence: CASSDTSGSYEQYF. For the CDR3, the DNA is TGCGCCAGCAGTGATACTAGCGGTTCCTACGAGCAGTACTTC.

The CDR3 is CASRGGLGEQFF. The CDR3 DNA reads TGTGCCAGCAGAGGGGGACTAGGTGAGCAGTTCTTC. The rearrangement joins TRBV6-4 to TRBJ2-1, with 8 bases that match TRBD2. The V segment lost 6 bases and the J segment 9 bases; nucleotides outside the gene matches: 4. From germline, CDR1 is MRHNA and CDR2 SNTAGT. This CDR3 has 12 residues.

This clone occurred a few times. The V gene is TRBV19, the J gene TRBJ1-1, with D perhaps TRBD1 (6 bases). The CDR3 loop spans 13 amino acids. The V and J ends lost 10 bases and 0 bases respectively, with 12 bases between them. In germline, CDR1 is LNHDA, CDR2 SQIVND (reference sequence). The CDR3 nucleotides read TGTGCCACTCGGGACATCATGAACACTGAAGCTTTCTTT. This encodes CATRDIMNTEAFF.

This clone appeared a few times. The chain carries TRBV9 and TRBJ2-2; 10 positions match TRBD1. The CDR3 loop spans 18 amino acids. The V gene's germline CDR1 is SGDLS and CDR2 YYNGEE. V trimming: 6 bases; J trimming: 3 bases; junction bases outside the gene matches: 14. In nucleotides, the CDR3 is TGTGCCAGCAACGTTGAGGGACAGGGGTATGTAGACACCGGGGAGCTGTTTTTT. Amino acid sequence: CASNVEGQGYVDTGELFF.

In DNA form, the CDR3 reads TGTGCCTCGCCAAGGACAGGGACCTACGAGCAGTACTTC. Protein sequence: CASPRTGTYEQYF. This rearrangement joins TRBV30 to TRBJ2-7; TRBD1 aligns across 8 bases. CDR1 and CDR2 (germline): GTSNPN, SVGIG (reference sequence). The V gene end was trimmed by 7 bases and the J gene end by 2 bases; junction bases not matched to a gene: 7. The length of the CDR3 is 13 residues. Full variable domain (remainder filled in from reference TRBV30 and TRBJ2-7): SQTIHQWPATLVQPVGSPLSLECTVEGTSNPNLYWYRQAAGRGLQLLFYSVGIGQISSEVPQNLSASRPQDRQFILSSKKLLLSDSGFYLCASPRTGTYEQYFGPGTRLTVT.

The gene calls are TRBV14 and TRBJ1-2, with 8 bases matching TRBD1. Germline CDR1 reads SGHDN; CDR2 reads FVKESK. The CDR3 spans 16 residues. V was clipped by 0 bases and J by 8 bases; unmatched bases: 11. CDR3 loop: CASSQENRQGAGGYTF. In DNA, the CDR3 is TGTGCCAGCAGCCAAGAGAATCGCCAGGGGGCAGGAGGCTACACCTTC.

The gene calls are TRBV11-3 and TRBJ2-1, with D hard to call. The CDR3 totals 14 residues. The V gene lost 0 bases and the J gene lost 4 bases, with 7 bases spanning the gap. Germline V lookup: CDR1 SGHNT, CDR2 YENEEA. The CDR3 sequence is CASSLDGGYNEQFF. CDR3 DNA sequence: TGTGCCAGCAGCTTAGATGGCGGTTACAATGAGCAGTTCTTC.